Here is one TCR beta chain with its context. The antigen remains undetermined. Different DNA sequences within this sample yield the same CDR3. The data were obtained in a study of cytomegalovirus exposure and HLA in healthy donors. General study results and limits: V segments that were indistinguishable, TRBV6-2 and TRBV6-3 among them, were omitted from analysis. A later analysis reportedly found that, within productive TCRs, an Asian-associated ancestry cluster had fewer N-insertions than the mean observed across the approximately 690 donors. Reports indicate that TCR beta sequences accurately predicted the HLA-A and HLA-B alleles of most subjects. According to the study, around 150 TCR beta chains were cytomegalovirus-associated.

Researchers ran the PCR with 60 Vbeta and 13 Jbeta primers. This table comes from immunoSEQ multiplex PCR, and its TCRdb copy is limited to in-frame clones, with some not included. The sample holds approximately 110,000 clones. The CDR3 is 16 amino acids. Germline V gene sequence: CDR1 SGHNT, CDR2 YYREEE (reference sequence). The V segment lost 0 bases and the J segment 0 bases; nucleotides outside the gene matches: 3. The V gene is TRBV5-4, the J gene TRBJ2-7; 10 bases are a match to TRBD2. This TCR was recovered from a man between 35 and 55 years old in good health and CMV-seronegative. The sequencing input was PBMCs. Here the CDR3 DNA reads TGTGCCAGCAGCTTGGGTTCTAGCGGGGGCTCCTACGAGCAGTACTTC. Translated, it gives CASSLGSSGGSYEQYF.